The clone carrying this T cell receptor beta chain occurred a few times. Its antigen is unidentified. CDR3 length equals 14 residues. Trimming took 3 bases from V and 5 from J, leaving 14 bases between them. Germline V gene sequence: CDR1 SGHVS, CDR2 FQNEAQ. This sample is drawn from a study of T cell repertoires in cytomegalovirus infection. On the study more broadly: Use of recently identified HLA-C-restricted and well-studied HLA-B-restricted CMV epitopes was part of the study. Indicated by public TCR beta signatures were CMV infection and matching HLA type.

TCRdb called the reads again in MiXCR, with one record for every CDR3 protein. In the table there are 45,000 to 55,000 distinct CDR3 sequences, about 20% of which are singletons. Overall study findings and caveats: Using cumulative public TCR beta family frequency, the authors identified those who carried CMV together with the relevant HLA.

Here the sequenced sample was CD8+ T cells from cultured PBMCs, taken from culture after CMV antigen stimulation. This chain connects TRBV7-8 to TRBJ2-7, with D possibly being TRBD1 (5 bases). The sequence was obtained from a human donor in good health (CMV status not recorded). Some clones in this sample may be carry-over from other donors' samples. CDR3 sequence (DNA): TGTGCCAGCAGCTTCAGGGCCCACTCGGACGAGCAGTACTTC. This gives the protein CASSFRAHSDEQYF.